The sequence of this TCR beta chain was determined in a study of blood T cell repertoires in COVID-19. Study details: Italy, Spain and the United States were the sources of the convalescent and acute COVID-19 samples. Nucleic acid was either cDNA or gDNA, and it came from T cells, B-cell-depleted T cells, or PBMCs.

The germline gives CDR1 SGHTA, CDR2 FQGNSA. V shed 5 bases and J 2 bases; nucleotides not matched to a gene: 5. CDR3 length: 15 residues. A remark on this clone: Other DNA sequences from this sample encode an identical CDR3 as well.

In the original workflow: Estimated nucleated cell counts came from reference gene primer amplification. Produced via immunoSEQ multiplex PCR; TCRdb's table is partial and in-frame only. For V, J and clone size, that table is used; D and trimming come from the DNA. Here the sample spans 200,000 or so clones, approximately 79% being singletons. Sequenced sample: peripheral blood. The source is a man aged 60 to 69 with active or convalescent COVID-19. The chain couples TRBV7-2 to TRBJ2-3; 9 bases are shared with TRBD1. The CDR3: CASSPGTGYTDTQYF. The CDR3 nucleotides read TGTGCCAGCAGCCCAGGGACAGGGTACACAGATACGCAGTATTTT.